The rows below give T cell receptor beta chains drawn from one sample of a study of chemoradiotherapy in HPV16-positive cancers. Assay: immunoSEQ multiplex PCR; the TCRdb copy retains only in-frame clones and omits some. Among 4,500 or so clones listed, roughly 72% were seen once. Here the sequenced sample was tumor tissue, taken from a patient who underwent chemoradiotherapy. The source of these receptors is a human donor with HPV-associated anogenital cancer. Both conserved end residues are part of each CDR3. The D gene is left open where the match is weak. The size entry is marked missing in some rows and otherwise reads once, few, many or a size class.

TRBJ1-1,TRBV5-1,.,TRBD1,CASSKDRVGVTEAFF,TGCGCCAGCAGCAAAGACAGGGTGGGGGTTACTGAAGCTTTCTTT
TRBJ2-4,TRBV29-1,.,TRBD1,CSVESPGQGGAGGDIQYF,TGCAGCGTTGAATCTCCGGGACAGGGGGGCGCAGGCGGTGACATTCAGTACTTC
TRBJ2-7,TRBV28,few,TRBD2,CASRAGGPHEQYF,TGTGCCTCAAGGGCGGGAGGGCCCCACGAGCAGTACTTC
TRBJ2-3,TRBV6-1,.,.,CASTGGADTQYF,TGTGCCAGCACTGGGGGTGCAGATACGCAGTATTTT
TRBJ1-5,TRBV2,.,.,CASSVDGNQPQHF,TGTGCCAGCAGTGTAGACGGCAATCAGCCCCAGCATTTT
TRBJ2-7,TRBV28,.,TRBD2,CASSLVAGSYEQYF,TGTGCCAGCAGTTTAGTAGCGGGCAGCTACGAGCAGTACTTC
TRBJ2-1,TRBV7-2,.,TRBD2,CASSPGLAGVFEQFF,TGTGCCAGCAGCCCGGGACTAGCGGGAGTTTTTGAGCAGTTCTTC
TRBJ2-7,TRBV18,few,.,CASSPDQVAYEQYF,TGTGCCAGCTCACCTGACCAGGTCGCCTACGAGCAGTACTTC
TRBJ2-5,TRBV4-1,.,.,CASSQDLGRLPKETQYF,TGCGCCAGCAGCCAAGATCTTGGACGGCTGCCAAAAGAGACCCAGTACTTC
TRBJ1-1,TRBV19,.,.,CASSSLGANTEAFF,TGTGCCAGTAGTAGTTTGGGGGCGAACACTGAAGCTTTCTTT
TRBJ2-3,TRBV4-3,.,.,CASSQVWIGSADTQYF,TGCGCCAGCAGCCAAGTCTGGATCGGGAGCGCAGATACGCAGTATTTT
TRBJ2-6,TRBV21-1,.,.,CASSNDTCPSGANVLTF,TGTGCCAGCAGCAACGACACTTGCCCCTCTGGGGCCAACGTCCTGACTTTC
TRBJ2-5,TRBV7-8,.,.,CASSLGHRQETQYF,TGTGCCAGCAGCTTAGGCCACAGACAAGAGACCCAGTACTTC
TRBJ1-3,TRBV4-3,medium-sized,.,CASSQMGGNTIYF,TGCGCCAGCAGCCAGATGGGCGGAAACACCATATATTTT
TRBJ2-7,TRBV27,.,.,CASRDYLSYEQYF,TGTGCCAGCAGAGACTACCTCTCCTACGAGCAGTACTTC
TRBJ2-5,TRBV27,.,.,CASSRRWAQETQYF,TGTGCCAGCAGTCGACGCTGGGCCCAAGAGACCCAGTACTTC
TRBJ1-5,TRBV29-1,few,.,CSVEEWSGASNQPQHF,TGCAGCGTTGAAGAATGGTCAGGGGCTAGCAATCAGCCCCAGCATTTT
TRBJ2-2,TRBV11-2,.,.,CASSLFGRGHTGELFF,TGTGCCAGCAGCTTATTCGGACGTGGCCATACCGGGGAGCTGTTTTTT
TRBJ2-6,TRBV7-9,.,.,CASSFARGSGANVLTF,TGTGCCAGCAGCTTTGCCCGGGGGTCTGGGGCCAACGTCCTGACTTTC
TRBJ2-3,TRBV18,.,.,CASSPNGGTDTQYF,TGTGCCAGCTCACCAAACGGGGGCACAGATACGCAGTATTTT
TRBJ1-1,TRBV20-1,.,TRBD1,CSASGDRQAFF,TGCAGTGCTAGTGGGGACAGACAAGCTTTCTTT
TRBJ2-7,TRBV28,.,TRBD2,CASSLLDVWGASGIYEQYF,TGTGCCAGCAGTTTATTGGATGTATGGGGGGCTAGCGGGATCTACGAGCAGTACTTC
TRBJ1-1,TRBV28,few,.,CATTGLNTEAFF,TGTGCCACCACAGGCTTGAACACTGAAGCTTTCTTT
TRBJ1-1,TRBV1,.,.,CTSSQETGQNTEAFF,TGCACCAGCAGCCAAGAGACAGGGCAGAACACTGAAGCTTTCTTT
TRBJ2-5,TRBV5-1,.,.,CASSSTGYQETQYF,TGCGCCAGCAGTTCTACAGGGTACCAAGAGACCCAGTACTTC
TRBJ2-3,TRBV10-3,.,.,CAIMEGGTDTQYF,TGTGCCATCATGGAGGGAGGAACAGATACGCAGTATTTT
TRBJ2-1,TRBV6-1,few,TRBD2,CASSPGGGFEQFF,TGTGCCAGCAGTCCCGGGGGGGGTTTTGAGCAGTTCTTC
TRBJ2-5,TRBV29-1,.,.,CSVVLAVQETQYF,TGCAGCGTTGTATTGGCAGTTCAAGAGACCCAGTACTTC
TRBJ2-7,TRBV10-3,.,.,CAIKKADSGPEQYF,TGTGCCATCAAGAAGGCGGACTCCGGTCCCGAGCAGTACTTC
TRBJ2-5,TRBV5-1,.,TRBD2,CASSWGGGGSFQETQYF,TGCGCCAGCAGCTGGGGAGGCGGCGGGAGTTTCCAAGAGACCCAGTACTTC
TRBJ2-7,TRBV7-2,.,TRBD2,CASSLRGGTSIPYEQYF,TGTGCCAGCAGCTTAAGGGGGGGGACTAGCATCCCCTACGAGCAGTACTTC
TRBJ1-2,TRBV7-8,.,TRBD1,CASSPGTGAGYGYTF,TGTGCCAGCAGCCCCGGGACAGGCGCTGGCTATGGCTACACCTTC
TRBJ1-1,TRBV6-5,.,.,CASSIGRGTEAFF,TGTGCCAGCAGTATCGGACGGGGCACTGAAGCTTTCTTT
TRBJ2-7,TRBV6-1,.,.,CASSMGLQSYEQYF,TGTGCCAGCAGTATGGGACTCCAATCCTACGAGCAGTACTTC
TRBJ2-7,TRBV28,.,TRBD2,CASSGASGRRTYEQYF,TGTGCCAGCAGTGGGGCTAGCGGGAGAAGGACCTACGAGCAGTACTTC
TRBJ2-2,TRBV23-1,.,TRBD1,CASIPGGTGTGELFF,TGCGCCAGCATTCCAGGGGGAACGGGCACCGGGGAGCTGTTTTTT
TRBJ2-7,TRBV7-8,.,TRBD2,CASSAREGRTYEQYF,TGTGCCAGCAGCGCTAGGGAGGGTCGCACCTACGAGCAGTACTTC
TRBJ2-7,TRBV5-1,large,TRBD2,CASSLASGGYEQYF,TGCGCCAGCAGCTTGGCTAGCGGGGGCTACGAGCAGTACTTC
TRBJ2-2,TRBV6-5,few,TRBD2,CVSREGVTGELFF,TGTGTCTCGCGGGAGGGAGTCACCGGGGAGCTGTTTTTT
TRBJ1-5,TRBV11-2,.,.,CASSLGQTNQPQHF,TGTGCCAGCAGCTTAGGACAGACCAATCAGCCCCAGCATTTT
TRBJ1-2,TRBV10-3,.,.,CAISPGQDYGYTF,TGTGCCATCAGTCCAGGGCAGGACTATGGCTACACCTTC
TRBJ2-3,TRBV9,.,.,CASSMSVWTDTQYF,TGTGCCAGCAGCATGAGCGTTTGGACAGATACGCAGTATTTT
TRBJ2-1,TRBV6-6,.,TRBD2,CASSYVAGLVNEQFF,TGTGCCAGCAGTTACGTAGCGGGACTGGTCAATGAGCAGTTCTTC
TRBJ2-7,TRBV27,.,.,CASASVYEQYF,TGTGCCAGTGCTAGCGTCTACGAGCAGTACTTC
TRBJ2-7,TRBV7-9,.,.,CASSPDVSYEQYF,TGTGCCAGCAGCCCGGACGTCTCCTACGAGCAGTACTTC
TRBJ1-3,TRBV28,.,.,CASSPRTRGEVVIGNTIYF,TGTGCCAGCAGTCCGAGAACCAGGGGTGAGGTGGTTATTGGAAACACCATATATTTT
TRBJ2-5,TRBV7-9,few,.,CASSSKETQYF,TGTGCCAGCAGCTCCAAAGAGACCCAGTACTTC